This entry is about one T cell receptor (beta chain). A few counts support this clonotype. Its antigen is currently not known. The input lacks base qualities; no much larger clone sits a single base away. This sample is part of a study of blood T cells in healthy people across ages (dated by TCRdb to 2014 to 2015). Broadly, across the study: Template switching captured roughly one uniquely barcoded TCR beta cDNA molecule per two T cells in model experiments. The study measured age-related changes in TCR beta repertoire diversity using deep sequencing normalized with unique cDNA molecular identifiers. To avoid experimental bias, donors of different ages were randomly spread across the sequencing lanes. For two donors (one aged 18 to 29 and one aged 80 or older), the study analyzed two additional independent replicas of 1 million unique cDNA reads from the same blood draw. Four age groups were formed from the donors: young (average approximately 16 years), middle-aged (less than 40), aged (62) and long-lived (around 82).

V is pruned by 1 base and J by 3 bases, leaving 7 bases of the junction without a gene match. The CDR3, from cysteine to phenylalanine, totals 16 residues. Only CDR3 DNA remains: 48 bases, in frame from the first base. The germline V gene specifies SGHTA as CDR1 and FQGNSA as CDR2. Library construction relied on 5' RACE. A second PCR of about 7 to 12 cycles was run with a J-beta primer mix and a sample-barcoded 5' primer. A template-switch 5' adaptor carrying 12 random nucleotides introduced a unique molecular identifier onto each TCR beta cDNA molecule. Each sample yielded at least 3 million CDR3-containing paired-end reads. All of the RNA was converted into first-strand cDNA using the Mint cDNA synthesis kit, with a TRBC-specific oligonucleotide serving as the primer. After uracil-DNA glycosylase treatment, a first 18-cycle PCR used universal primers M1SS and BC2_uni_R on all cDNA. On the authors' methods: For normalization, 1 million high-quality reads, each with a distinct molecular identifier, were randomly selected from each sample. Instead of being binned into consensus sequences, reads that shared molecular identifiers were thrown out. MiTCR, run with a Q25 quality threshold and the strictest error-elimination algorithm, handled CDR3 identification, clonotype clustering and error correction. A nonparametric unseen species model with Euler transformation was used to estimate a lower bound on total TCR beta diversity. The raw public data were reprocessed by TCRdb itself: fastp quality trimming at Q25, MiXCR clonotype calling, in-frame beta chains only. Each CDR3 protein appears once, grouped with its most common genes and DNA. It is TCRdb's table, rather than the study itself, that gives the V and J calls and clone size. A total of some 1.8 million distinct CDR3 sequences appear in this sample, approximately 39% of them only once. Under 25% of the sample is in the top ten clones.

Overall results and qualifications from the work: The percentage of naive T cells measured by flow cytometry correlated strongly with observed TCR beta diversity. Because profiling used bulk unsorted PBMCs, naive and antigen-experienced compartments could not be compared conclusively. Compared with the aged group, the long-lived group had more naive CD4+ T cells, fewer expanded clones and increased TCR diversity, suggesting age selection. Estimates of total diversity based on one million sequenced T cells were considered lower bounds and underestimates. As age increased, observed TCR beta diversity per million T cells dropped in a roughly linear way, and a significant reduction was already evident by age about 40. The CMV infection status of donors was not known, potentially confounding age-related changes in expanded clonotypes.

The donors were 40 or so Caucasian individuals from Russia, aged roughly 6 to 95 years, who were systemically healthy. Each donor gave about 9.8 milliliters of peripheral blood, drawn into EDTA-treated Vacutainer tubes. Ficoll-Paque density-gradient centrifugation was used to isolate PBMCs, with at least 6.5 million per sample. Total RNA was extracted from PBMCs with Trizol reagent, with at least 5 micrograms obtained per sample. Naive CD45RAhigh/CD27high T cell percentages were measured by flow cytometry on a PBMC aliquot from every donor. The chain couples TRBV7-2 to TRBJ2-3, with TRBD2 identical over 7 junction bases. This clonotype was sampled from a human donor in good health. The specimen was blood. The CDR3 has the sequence CASSLGGGPKTDTQYF. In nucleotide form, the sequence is TGTGCCAGCAGCTTAGGGGGGGGACCGAAGACAGATACGCAGTATTTT.